In this sample, the clone carrying this T cell receptor (beta chain) turned up a few times. Its target is unknown. Trimming pared 3 bases from V and 7 bases from J, leaving 16 bases between. Germline values: CDR1 KGHSH, CDR2 LQKENI. This CDR3 comprises 15 residues. Assay: immunoSEQ multiplex PCR; the TCRdb copy retains only in-frame clones and omits some. Altogether 50,000 to 60,000 clones are present, approximately 78% being singletons, with the ten largest covering approximately 5.2%. This entry belongs to a study of a mutant IDH1 vaccine in newly diagnosed glioma. Noted time point: week 5, during vaccination. Topical imiquimod accompanied each vaccine dose, which consisted of 300 ug of mutant IDH1 20-mer peptide.

The TCR originated in a man in his fifties or sixties with glioma. The sample was PBMCs, taken from a glioma patient whose treatment included an IDH1 peptide vaccine. The rearrangement joins TRBV18 to TRBJ1-5; perhaps TRBD1 as D (6 bases). The CDR3 region has the DNA TGTGCCAGCTCACCCGAGGGGGGCAGAGGCCAGCCCCAGCATTTT. It codes for CASSPEGGRGQPQHF.